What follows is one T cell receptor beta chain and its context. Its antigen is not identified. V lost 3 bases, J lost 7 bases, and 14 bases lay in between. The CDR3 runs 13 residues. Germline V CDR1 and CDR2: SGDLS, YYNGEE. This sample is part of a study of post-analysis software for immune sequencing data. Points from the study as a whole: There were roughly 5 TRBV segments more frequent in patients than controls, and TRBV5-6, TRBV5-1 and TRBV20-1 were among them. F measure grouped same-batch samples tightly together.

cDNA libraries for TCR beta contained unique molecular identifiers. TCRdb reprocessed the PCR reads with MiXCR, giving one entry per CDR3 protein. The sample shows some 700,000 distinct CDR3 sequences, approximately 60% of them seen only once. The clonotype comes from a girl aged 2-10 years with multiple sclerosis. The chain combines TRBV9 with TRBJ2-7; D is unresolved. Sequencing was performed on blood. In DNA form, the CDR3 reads TGTGCCAGCAGCGATGGTGTACTGGCGGAGCAGTACTTC. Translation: CASSDGVLAEQYF.